This entry lists 14 T cell receptor beta chains sequenced from one sample in a study of T cell repertoires in cytomegalovirus infection. TCRdb independently ran MiXCR on the reads; one entry per CDR3 protein. The sample has roughly 990,000 distinct CDR3 sequences, roughly 30% seen once. For these TCRs, the target antigens are not known. The source material was cultured CD8+ T cells from PBMCs, sampled from culture after CMV antigen stimulation. These receptors were taken from a human donor in good health (CMV status not recorded). Some clones in this sample may be carry-over from other donors' samples.

The chain has TRBV10-3 and TRBJ1-4, with D possibly matching TRBD1 (5 bases). Germline CDR1 is ENHRY and CDR2 is SYGVKD. With 8 bases removed from V and 9 bases from J, the gap between germline ends came to 16 bases. CDR3 length: 13 residues. The DNA for the CDR3 is TGTGCCATCCTAGACGGACCAGGGAAAAAACTGTTTTTT. Translation: CAILDGPGKKLFF.

This clonotype was detected a few times. V gene TRBV6-6 combines with J gene TRBJ2-3, with TRBD1 as a possible D gene (5 bases). This CDR3 comprises 14 residues. The V gene's germline CDR1 is MNHNY and CDR2 SVGAGI (reference sequence). V was trimmed by 2 bases and J by 6 bases, leaving 12 bases between them. This CDR3 is CASSYTKGPDTQYF. Written as DNA, the CDR3 is TGTGCCAGCAGTTACACCAAGGGGCCCGATACGCAGTATTTT.

To note about this clonotype: A read error may account for a junction end that differs from germline. As DNA, the CDR3 is TGTGTCAGCAGCTGGCGGACTAGCGGGGGGGAGCAGTTCTTC. Protein: CVSSWRTSGGEQFF. The chain recombines TRBV7-6 with TRBJ2-1, with 14 bases that match TRBD2. The CDR3 consists of 14 residues. Germline CDR1 reads SGHVS; CDR2 reads FNYEAQ.

Regarding this clonotype: With a much larger clone just one base away, this may be a read error. The V call is TRBV7-9, the J call TRBJ1-2; unclear D gene. The CDR3 covers 17 residues. Germline CDR1 and CDR2: SEHNR and FQNEAQ (reference sequence). CDR3 protein: CANSLRAATITMDGYTF. The CDR3 bases are TGTGCCAACAGCTTAAGGGCAGCGACTATAACTATGGATGGCTACACCTTC.

This chain uses TRBV4-2 with TRBJ1-2, with D uncertain. CDR1 is LGHNA, CDR2 YNFKEQ, per germline. V shed 0 bases and J shed 7 bases, with 12 bases lying between them. The length of the CDR3 is 14 residues. The CDR3 DNA reads as TGTGCCAGCAGCCAAGAGATCCAACCCACTGGCTACACCTTC. It specifies CASSQEIQPTGYTF.

The chain employs TRBV6-8 and TRBJ1-4; the match to TRBD1 covers 9 bases. The ends lost 3 bases at V and 8 bases at J; junction bases unmatched: 7. The CDR3 is made up of 15 amino acids. From germline, CDR1 is MNHGY and CDR2 SAAAGT. CDR3 bases: TGTGCCAGCAGTTATCAACAGGGGGCAAAGGAAAAACTGTTTTTT. This codes for CASSYQQGAKEKLFF.

This clonotype was seen a handful of times. CDR3 amino acids: CASSFSVAGTDTQYF. As DNA, the CDR3 is TGTGCCAGCAGTTTTAGTGTCGCCGGAACAGATACGCAGTATTTT. The gene calls are TRBV27 and TRBJ2-3; D unresolved. V lost 3 bases and J 3 bases, leaving 13 bases between the germline ends. This CDR3 spans 15 amino acids. CDR1 is MNHEY, CDR2 SMNVEV, per germline (reference sequence).

This chain uses TRBV7-9 with TRBJ1-2; D is unclear. This CDR3 has 12 residues. Trimming took 8 bases from V and 3 from J, leaving 10 bases between them. Germline lookup yields CDR1 SEHNR and CDR2 FQNEAQ (reference sequence). The CDR3 protein is CASPGSYYGYTF. In DNA, the CDR3 is TGTGCCAGCCCGGGCAGCTACTATGGCTACACCTTC.

The V gene is TRBV6-1, the J gene TRBJ2-7; 8 bases align to TRBD2. CDR3 length: 13 amino acids. Germline V gene sequence: CDR1 MNHNS, CDR2 SASEGT. The V and J ends lost 5 bases and 6 bases, in that order; junction bases with no gene match: 6. The chain's CDR3 is CASSYGAGGEQYV. The DNA for the CDR3 is TGTGCCAGCAGTTATGGTGCGGGGGGCGAGCAGTACGTC.

This clonotype was recorded a few times. The chain carries TRBV10-3 and TRBJ2-7; D remains unclear. The V end lost 3 bases, the J end lost 6 bases, and 6 bases lay between the germline ends. CDR1 is ENHRY and CDR2 is SYGVKD in the germline V gene. The CDR3 runs 11 residues. DNA of the CDR3: TGTGCCATCAGTGATGGAAGCGAGCAGTACGTC. It specifies CAISDGSEQYV.

This chain joins TRBV6-6 and TRBJ2-5; D is perhaps TRBD1 (6 bases). The germline V gene encodes CDR1 MNHNY and CDR2 SVGAGI (reference sequence). The V gene lost 3 bases and the J gene lost 2 bases, with 10 bases spanning the gap. CDR3 size: 14 residues. The CDR3 DNA is TGTGCCAGCAGTTATGAAGGACAGCAAGAGACCCAGTACTTC. This translates into CASSYEGQQETQYF.

Comments on this clonotype: A read error is possible here, since a much larger clone lies one base away. The chain recombines TRBV7-9 with TRBJ2-7; TRBD2 aligns across 13 bases. From germline, CDR1 is SEHNR and CDR2 FQNEAQ (reference sequence). The CDR3 has 16 amino acids. CDR3 in DNA: TGTGACAGCAGCTCCGGACTAGCGGGGGTAGTCCACGAGCAGTACTTC. Protein: CDSSSGLAGVVHEQYF.

The chain has TRBV5-1 and TRBJ2-7, with D hard to call. Trimming took 0 bases from V and 3 from J, leaving 13 bases between them. The CDR3 runs to 15 residues. The V gene's germline CDR1 is SGHRS and CDR2 YFSETQ. CDR3 amino acids: CASSLANIGSYEQYF. DNA of the CDR3: TGCGCCAGCAGCTTGGCCAATATCGGCAGCTACGAGCAGTACTTC.

This clonotype has a handful of counts. This chain links TRBV7-8 with TRBJ2-2, with a weak D call TRBD1 (5 bases). Trimming pared 7 bases from V and 1 base from J, leaving 16 bases between. The CDR3 runs to 16 residues. CDR1 is SGHVS, CDR2 FQNEAQ, per germline. The CDR3 DNA is TGTGCCAGCACCCGAAGGCCAGGGCGGAACACCGGGGAGCTGTTTTTT. This sequence encodes CASTRRPGRNTGELFF.